These 13 T cell receptor beta chains were all obtained from the same sample, sequenced in a study of blood T cells in healthy people across ages. The authors ran a second PCR of roughly 6 to 12 cycles using a sample-barcoded 5' primer and a J-beta primer mix. TCRdb re-called the 5' RACE reads through MiXCR, storing one row per CDR3 protein. The table shows approximately 1,700,000 distinct CDR3 sequences, with more than 35% occurring only once. Sequenced: blood. The receptors derive from a human donor in good health.

This clonotype was observed once. The chain carries TRBV6-2 or TRBV6-3 and TRBJ1-2; weak D call: TRBD1 (5 bases). Germline assignment: CDR1 MNHEY and CDR2 SVGEGT. V lost 8 bases and J lost 3, with 10 bases in between. This CDR3 comprises 12 residues. The CDR3: CASAQGYYGYTF. The CDR3 DNA reads as TGTGCCAGCGCTCAGGGTTACTATGGCTACACCTTC.

This clonotype was seen only a few times. This chain connects TRBV29-1 to TRBJ2-7, with TRBD1 matching over 8 bases. The CDR3 extends over 14 amino acids. The germline V gene encodes CDR1 SQVTM and CDR2 ANQGSEA. V trimming: 4 bases; J trimming: 7 bases; junction bases outside the gene matches: 12. The CDR3, as DNA: TGCAGCGTTGGAAAGCCCGGGACAGGAACGGAGCAGTACTTC. Amino acid sequence: CSVGKPGTGTEQYF.

V gene TRBV20-1 combines with J gene TRBJ1-5, with TRBD1 matching over 8 bases. With V trimmed by 6 bases and J by 5 bases, 6 bases remained unmatched. The germline gives CDR1 DFQATT, CDR2 SNEGSKA (reference sequence). CDR3 length: 13 residues. The CDR3 DNA reads as TGCAGTGCCAGTACAGGGGGACATCAGCCCCAGCATTTT. Protein sequence: CSASTGGHQPQHF.

V and J are TRBV6-5 and TRBJ2-7, with 8 nucleotides matching TRBD1. Looked up from germline, CDR1 is MNHEY and CDR2 is SVGAGI. This CDR3 comprises 15 residues. V shed 0 bases and J 2 bases; nucleotides not matched to a gene: 3. Here the CDR3 reads CASSYSGTGPYEQYF. Written as DNA, the CDR3 is TGTGCCAGCAGTTACTCCGGGACAGGTCCCTACGAGCAGTACTTC.

The J gene is TRBJ2-4, the V gene TRBV7-9, with D possibly matching TRBD1 (5 bases). The end of the DNA aligns better with TRBJ2-5, so the J call may be wrong. The CDR3 has 15 residues. Germline V gives CDR1 SEHNR, CDR2 FQNEAQ (reference sequence). The CDR3 spells CASRGLRGLGETQYF. The CDR3 DNA sequence: TGTGCCAGCAGAGGGCTTAGGGGTTTGGGAGAGACCCAGTACTTC.

The chain links TRBV7-8 to TRBJ2-7, with D perhaps matching TRBD2 (5 bases). The V gene's germline CDR1 is SGHVS and CDR2 FQNEAQ. The ends were cut back, 6 bases at V and 0 bases at J, with 27 bases in the middle. The CDR3 runs to 19 residues. The CDR3 DNA reads as TGTGCCAGCAGAACTAGAGTGTGGGCAGGCCCCAACTCCTCCTACGAGCAGTACTTC. Translated: CASRTRVWAGPNSSYEQYF.

This clonotype was seen only a few times. Germline and junction disagree at one end, which may indicate a read error. J is TRBJ1-5 and V is TRBV6-5; unclear D gene. This CDR3 has 15 amino acids. CDR1 and CDR2 (germline): MNHEY, SVGAGI. CDR3 in DNA: TGTGCCAGCAGTTACAGCCCGGACGGCAATCAGCTCCAGCATTTT. Protein: CASSYSPDGNQLQHF.

This clonotype was counted at least ten times. This chain joins TRBV7-9 and TRBJ2-3; 7 bases line up with TRBD1. J lost 0 bases, V lost 5 bases, and 8 bases had no gene match. The germline CDR1 and CDR2 sequences are SEHNR and FQNEAQ (reference sequence). CDR3 size: 16 residues. The CDR3 region has the DNA TGTGCCAGCAGCACGGGACAGAAATATAGCACAGATACGCAGTATTTT. It yields the protein CASSTGQKYSTDTQYF.

There are a few counts of this clonotype. The chain employs TRBV5-4 and TRBJ2-5, with 8 bases identical to TRBD2. This CDR3 is 18 amino acids long. With V trimmed by 3 bases and J by 0 bases, 13 bases remained unmatched. Germline V gene lookup returns CDR1 SGHNT and CDR2 YYREEE (reference sequence). DNA for the CDR3: TGTGCCAGCAGCTACGCTGGGGTGGTAGCGGGGAACCAAGAGACCCAGTACTTC. Its protein product is CASSYAGVVAGNQETQYF.

The table lists this clonotype with many counts. The V call is TRBV5-1, the J call TRBJ2-7; 8 nucleotides align to TRBD2. The CDR3 contains 15 residues. The V and J ends lost 8 bases and 2 bases, in that order; junction bases with no gene match: 12. Germline CDR1 SGHRS, CDR2 YFSETQ. The CDR3 spells CASQLGGGNTYEQYF. The CDR3 nucleotides are TGCGCCAGTCAACTTGGCGGGGGGAACACCTACGAGCAGTACTTC.

This clonotype was detected a few times. The rearrangement uses TRBV12-3 or TRBV12-4 and TRBJ2-5, with TRBD1 matching over 10 bases. This CDR3 is built from 15 residues. J was trimmed by 3 bases and V by 4 bases; bases with no gene match: 5. DNA for the CDR3: TGTGCCAGCAGTTCGACAGGGGGCTGGGAAGAGACCCAGTACTTC. It yields the protein CASSSTGGWEETQYF.

This clonotype was seen a few times. This chain connects TRBV7-6 to TRBJ1-2, with 7 nucleotides matching TRBD1. CDR3 length: 15 amino acids. Trimming cost V 1 base and J 1 base; bases outside gene matches: 3. Germline V gene data show CDR1 as SGHVS and CDR2 as FNYEAQ. In nucleotides, the CDR3 is TGTGCCAGCAGCTTAGAACAGGGGTTTAACTATGGCTACACCTTC. Its protein is CASSLEQGFNYGYTF.

This clonotype was seen a few times. This sequence joins TRBV7-3 and TRBJ1-1; TRBD1 aligns across 9 bases. The V segment lost 5 bases and the J segment 4 bases; nucleotides outside the gene matches: 8. The V gene's germline CDR1 is SGHTA and CDR2 FQGTGA. This CDR3 has 15 amino acids. CDR3 sequence (DNA): TGTGCCAGCAGCCTAGGAACAGGGGGCCGCACTGAAGCTTTCTTT. Amino acid sequence: CASSLGTGGRTEAFF.